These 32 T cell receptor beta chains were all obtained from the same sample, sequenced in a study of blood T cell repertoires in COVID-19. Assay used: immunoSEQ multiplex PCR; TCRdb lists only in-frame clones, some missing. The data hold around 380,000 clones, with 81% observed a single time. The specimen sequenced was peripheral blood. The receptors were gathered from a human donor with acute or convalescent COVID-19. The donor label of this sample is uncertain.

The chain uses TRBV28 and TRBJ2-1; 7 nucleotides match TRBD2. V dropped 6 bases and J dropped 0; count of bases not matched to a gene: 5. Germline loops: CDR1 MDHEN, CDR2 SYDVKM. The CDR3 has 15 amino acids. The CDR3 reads CASRSGGGSYNEQFF. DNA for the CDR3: TGTGCCAGCAGGTCGGGGGGAGGCTCCTACAATGAGCAGTTCTTC.

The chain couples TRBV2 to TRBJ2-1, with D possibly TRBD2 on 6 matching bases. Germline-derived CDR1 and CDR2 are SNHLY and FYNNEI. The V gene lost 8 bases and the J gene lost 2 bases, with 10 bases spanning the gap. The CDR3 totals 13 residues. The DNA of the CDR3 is TGTGCCAGCGGCGGGACGCCCTACAATGAGCAGTTCTTC. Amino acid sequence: CASGGTPYNEQFF.

CDR3 sequence reads: CSVEGPYEQYF. The CDR3 bases are TGCAGCGTTGAGGGCCCTTACGAGCAGTACTTC. The chain couples TRBV29-1 to TRBJ2-7; D not resolved. CDR1 SQVTM and CDR2 ANQGSEA come from the germline V gene. Trimming cost V 3 bases and J 4 bases, with 7 bases left between them. The CDR3 consists of 11 residues.

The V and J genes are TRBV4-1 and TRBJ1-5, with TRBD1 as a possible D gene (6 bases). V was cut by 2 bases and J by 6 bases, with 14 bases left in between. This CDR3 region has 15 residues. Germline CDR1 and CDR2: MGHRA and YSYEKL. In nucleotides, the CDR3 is TGCGCCAGCAGCCAACGATCCCAGGGGAGTCAGCCCCAGCATTTT. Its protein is CASSQRSQGSQPQHF.

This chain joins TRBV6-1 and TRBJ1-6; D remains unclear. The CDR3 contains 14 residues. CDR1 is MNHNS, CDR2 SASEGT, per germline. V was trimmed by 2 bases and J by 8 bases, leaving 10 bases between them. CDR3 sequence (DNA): TGTGCCAGCAGTGAATACGGAGGAGATTCACCCCTCCACTTT. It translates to CASSEYGGDSPLHF.

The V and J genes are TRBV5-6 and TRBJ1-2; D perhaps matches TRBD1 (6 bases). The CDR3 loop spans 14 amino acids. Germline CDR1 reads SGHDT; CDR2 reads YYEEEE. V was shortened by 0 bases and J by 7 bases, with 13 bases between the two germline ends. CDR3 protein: CASSLGPGERGYTF. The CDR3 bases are TGTGCCAGCAGCTTGGGGCCAGGGGAACGTGGCTACACCTTC.

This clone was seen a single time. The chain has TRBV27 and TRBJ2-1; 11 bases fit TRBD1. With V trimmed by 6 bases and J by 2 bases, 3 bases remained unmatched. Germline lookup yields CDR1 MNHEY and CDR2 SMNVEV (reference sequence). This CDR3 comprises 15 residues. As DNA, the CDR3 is TGTGCCAGCAGCCTGGACAGGGGGCCCTACAATGAGCAGTTCTTC. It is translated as CASSLDRGPYNEQFF.

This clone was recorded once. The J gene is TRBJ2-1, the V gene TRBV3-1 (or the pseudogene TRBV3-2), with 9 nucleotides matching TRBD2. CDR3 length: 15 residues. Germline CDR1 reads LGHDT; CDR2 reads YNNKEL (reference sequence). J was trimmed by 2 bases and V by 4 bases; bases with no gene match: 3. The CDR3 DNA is TGTGCCAGCAGCCCTAGCGGGGAGGCCTACAATGAGCAGTTCTTC. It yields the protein CASSPSGEAYNEQFF.

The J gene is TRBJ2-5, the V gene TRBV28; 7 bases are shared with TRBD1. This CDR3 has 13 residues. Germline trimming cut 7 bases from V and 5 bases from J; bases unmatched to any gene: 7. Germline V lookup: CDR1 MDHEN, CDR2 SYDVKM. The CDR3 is CASTEGAMETQYF. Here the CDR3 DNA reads TGTGCCAGCACAGAGGGGGCAATGGAGACCCAGTACTTC.

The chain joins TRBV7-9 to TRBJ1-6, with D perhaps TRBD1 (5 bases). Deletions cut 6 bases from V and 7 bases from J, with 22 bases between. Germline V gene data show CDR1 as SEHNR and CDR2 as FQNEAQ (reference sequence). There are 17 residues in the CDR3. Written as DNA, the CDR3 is TGTGCCAGCAGTCCTCTAATAAGGGGCAGGACCAATTCACCCCTCCACTTT. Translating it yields CASSPLIRGRTNSPLHF.

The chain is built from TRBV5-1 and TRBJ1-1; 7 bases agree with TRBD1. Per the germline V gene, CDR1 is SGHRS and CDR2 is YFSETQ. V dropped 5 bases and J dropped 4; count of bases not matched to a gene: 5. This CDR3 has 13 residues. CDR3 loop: CASSREGATEAFF. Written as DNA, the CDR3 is TGCGCCAGCAGTCGGGAGGGGGCCACTGAAGCTTTCTTT.

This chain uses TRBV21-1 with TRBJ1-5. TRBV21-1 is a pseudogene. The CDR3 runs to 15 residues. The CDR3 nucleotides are TGTGCCAGCAGCAAATATTTGAGGTTGTGCCGTCCCCAGCATTTT. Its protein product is CASSKYLRLCRPQHF.

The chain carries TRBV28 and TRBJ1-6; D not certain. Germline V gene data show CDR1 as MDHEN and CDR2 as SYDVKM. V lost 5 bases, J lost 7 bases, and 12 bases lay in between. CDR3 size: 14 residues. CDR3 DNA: TGTGCCAGCAGTACCCGGGTCCCAAATTCACCCCTCCACTTT. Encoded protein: CASSTRVPNSPLHF.

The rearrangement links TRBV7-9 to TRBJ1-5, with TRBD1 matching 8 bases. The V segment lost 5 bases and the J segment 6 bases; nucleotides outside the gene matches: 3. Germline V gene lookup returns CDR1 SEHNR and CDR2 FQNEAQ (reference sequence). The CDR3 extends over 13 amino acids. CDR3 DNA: TGTGCCAGCAGCATTCAGGGGGCTCAGCCCCAGCATTTT. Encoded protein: CASSIQGAQPQHF.

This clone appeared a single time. CDR3 nucleotides: TGTGCCTGGATTAGGACGGGGATAAGATACTATGGCTACACCTTC. It codes for CAWIRTGIRYYGYTF. The chain uses TRBV30 and TRBJ1-2; D is unclear. The length of the CDR3 is 15 residues. In germline, CDR1 is GTSNPN, CDR2 SVGIG (reference sequence). V was pared by 4 bases and J by 3 bases, with 18 bases between.

The CDR3, as DNA: TGTGCCAGCAGTTTCGGTGTCGGGCGTGCCGGGGTAGGGACAGATACGCAGTATTTT. Amino acid sequence: CASSFGVGRAGVGTDTQYF. The chain carries TRBV27 and TRBJ2-3; D may be TRBD2 (5 bases). V shed 3 bases and J shed 3 bases, with 25 bases lying between them. The length of the CDR3 is 19 residues. Germline V CDR1 and CDR2: MNHEY, SMNVEV (reference sequence).

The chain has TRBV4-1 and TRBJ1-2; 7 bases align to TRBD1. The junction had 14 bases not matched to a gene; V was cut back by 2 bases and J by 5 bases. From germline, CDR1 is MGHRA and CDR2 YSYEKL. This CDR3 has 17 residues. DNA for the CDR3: TGCGCCAGCAGCCAACAAGCCCGACAGGGACTCGGGTATGGCTACACCTTC. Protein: CASSQQARQGLGYGYTF.

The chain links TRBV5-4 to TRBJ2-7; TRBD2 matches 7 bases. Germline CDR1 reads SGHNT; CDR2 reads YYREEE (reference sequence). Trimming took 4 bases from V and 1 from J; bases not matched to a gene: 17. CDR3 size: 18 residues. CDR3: CASSPPKPPGGRSYEQYF. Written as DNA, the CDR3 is TGTGCCAGCAGCCCCCCAAAGCCACCGGGCGGGAGATCCTACGAGCAGTACTTC.

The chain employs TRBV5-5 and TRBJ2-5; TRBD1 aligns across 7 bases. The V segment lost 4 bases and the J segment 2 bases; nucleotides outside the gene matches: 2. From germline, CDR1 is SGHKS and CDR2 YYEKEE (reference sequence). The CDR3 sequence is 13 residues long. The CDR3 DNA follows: TGTGCCAGCAGCAGGACAGGTCAAGAGACCCAGTACTTC. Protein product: CASSRTGQETQYF.

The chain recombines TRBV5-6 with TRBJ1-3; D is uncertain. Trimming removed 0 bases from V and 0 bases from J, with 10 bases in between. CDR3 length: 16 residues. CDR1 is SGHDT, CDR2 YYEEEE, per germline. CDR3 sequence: CASSLAVGSSGNTIYF. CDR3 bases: TGTGCCAGCAGCTTGGCGGTGGGGAGCTCTGGAAACACCATATATTTT.

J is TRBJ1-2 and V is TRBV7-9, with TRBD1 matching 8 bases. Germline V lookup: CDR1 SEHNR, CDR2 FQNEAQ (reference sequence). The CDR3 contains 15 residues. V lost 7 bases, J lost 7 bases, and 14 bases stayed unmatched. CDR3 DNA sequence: TGTGCCAGCACTTTGTCAAATGCGGACAGGGCTGGCTACACCTTC. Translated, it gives CASTLSNADRAGYTF.

In DNA, the CDR3 is TGTGCCAGCAAGCGGGACAGGGGGAACACTGAAGCTTTCTTT. Amino acid sequence: CASKRDRGNTEAFF. The rearrangement joins TRBV6-5 to TRBJ1-1; 10 bases fit TRBD1. CDR1 and CDR2 from the germline V gene are MNHEY and SVGAGI. The CDR3 is 14 residues long. V gave up 7 bases and J gave up 1 base; unmatched junction bases: 3.

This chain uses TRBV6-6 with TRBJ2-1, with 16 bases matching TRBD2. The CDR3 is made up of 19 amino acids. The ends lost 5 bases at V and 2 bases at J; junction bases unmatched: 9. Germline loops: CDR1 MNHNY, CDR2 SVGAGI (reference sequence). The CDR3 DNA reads TGTGCCAGCAGTCAATCCGGGACTAGCGGGGGGGCAACCTACAATGAGCAGTTCTTC. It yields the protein CASSQSGTSGGATYNEQFF.

The chain's CDR3 is CASSLQEGYNSPLHF. The CDR3 DNA reads as TGCGCCAGCAGCTTGCAAGAGGGCTATAATTCACCCCTCCACTTT. J is TRBJ1-6 and V is TRBV5-1; D call uncertain. Deletions cut 1 base from V and 3 bases from J, with 8 bases between. Germline values: CDR1 SGHRS, CDR2 YFSETQ. The CDR3 contains 15 residues.

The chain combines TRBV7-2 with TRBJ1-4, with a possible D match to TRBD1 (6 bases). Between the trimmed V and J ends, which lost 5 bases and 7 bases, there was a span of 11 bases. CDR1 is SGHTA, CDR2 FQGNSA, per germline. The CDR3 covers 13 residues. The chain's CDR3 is CASSRRTVEKLFF. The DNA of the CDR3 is TGTGCCAGCAGCCGTCGGACAGTTGAAAAACTGTTTTTT.

The CDR3 sequence is CASSFSLAGASYEQYF. The CDR3, as DNA: TGCGCCAGCAGCTTCTCACTAGCGGGGGCCTCCTACGAGCAGTACTTC. The chain is built from TRBV5-1 and TRBJ2-7, with TRBD2 matching 11 bases. The J segment lost 0 bases and the V segment lost 2 bases, leaving 4 bases of the junction unmatched. Per germline, CDR1 SGHRS and CDR2 YFSETQ. This CDR3 is 16 amino acids long.

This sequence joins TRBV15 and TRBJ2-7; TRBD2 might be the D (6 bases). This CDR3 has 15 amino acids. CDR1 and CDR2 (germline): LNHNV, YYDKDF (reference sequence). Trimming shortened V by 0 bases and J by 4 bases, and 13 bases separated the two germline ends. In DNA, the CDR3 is TGTGCCACCAGCAGAGAGGGCGGGGACCAGTACGAGCAGTACTTC. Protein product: CATSREGGDQYEQYF.

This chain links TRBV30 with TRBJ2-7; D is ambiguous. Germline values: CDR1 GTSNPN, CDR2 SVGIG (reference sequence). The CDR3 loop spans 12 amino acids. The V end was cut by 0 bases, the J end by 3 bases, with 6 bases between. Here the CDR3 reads CAWSVNSYEQYF. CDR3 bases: TGTGCCTGGAGTGTAAACAGCTACGAGCAGTACTTC. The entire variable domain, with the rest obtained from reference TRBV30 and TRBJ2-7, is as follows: SQTIHQWPATLVQPVGSPLSLECTVEGTSNPNLYWYRQAAGRGLQLLFYSVGIGQISSEVPQNLSASRPQDRQFILSSKKLLLSDSGFYLCAWSVNSYEQYFGPGTRLTVT.

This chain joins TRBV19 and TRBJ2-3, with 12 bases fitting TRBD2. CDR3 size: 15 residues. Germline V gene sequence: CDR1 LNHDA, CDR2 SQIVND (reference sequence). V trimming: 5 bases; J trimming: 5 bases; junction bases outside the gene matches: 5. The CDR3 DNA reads TGTGCCAGTAGTGCCCGACTAGCGGGAGAAGATACGCAGTATTTT. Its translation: CASSARLAGEDTQYF.

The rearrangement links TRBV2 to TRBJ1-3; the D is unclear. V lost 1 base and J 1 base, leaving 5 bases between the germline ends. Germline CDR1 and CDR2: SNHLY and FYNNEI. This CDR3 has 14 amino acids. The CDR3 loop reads CASSEEYSGNTIYF. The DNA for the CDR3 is TGTGCCAGCAGTGAAGAATATTCTGGAAACACCATATATTTT.

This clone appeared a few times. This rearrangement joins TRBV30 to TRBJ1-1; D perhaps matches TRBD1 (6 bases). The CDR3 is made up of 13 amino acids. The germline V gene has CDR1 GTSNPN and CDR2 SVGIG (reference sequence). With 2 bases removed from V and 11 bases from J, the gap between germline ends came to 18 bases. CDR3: CAWSPDRTEKAFF. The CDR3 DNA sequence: TGTGCCTGGAGTCCTGACAGGACCGAGAAGGCTTTCTTT.

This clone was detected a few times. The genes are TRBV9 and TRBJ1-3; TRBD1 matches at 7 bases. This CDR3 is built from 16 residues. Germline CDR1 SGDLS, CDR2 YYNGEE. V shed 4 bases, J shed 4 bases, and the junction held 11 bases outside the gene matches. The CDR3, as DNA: TGTGCCAGCAGCCCCCAGGGGCAGGGGGTCGGAAACACCATATATTTT. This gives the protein CASSPQGQGVGNTIYF.